These T cell receptor beta chains were read from a single sample in a study of shared clonotypes between healthy human individuals. Measured with immunoSEQ multiplex PCR; TCRdb has only the in-frame clones, and not every one. This sample carries 2 million to 2.5 million clones, just under 95% of them seen once, and the ten largest clones take around 1.1%. Sequenced sample: naive CD8+ T cells sorted from blood. The source of these receptors is a man between 18 and 35 years old in good health. CDR3s include the opening cysteine and the closing phenylalanine or tryptophan. The D gene is left open where the match is weak. Clone size, where shown, is once, few, many, or a class for clones that have expanded.

length: 13; D: -; V: TRBV6-5; J: TRBJ2-3; size: -; DNA: TGTGCCAGCAGGGGCTGGGATGCAGATACGCAGTATTTT; CDR3: CASRGWDADTQYF
length: 17; D: -; V: TRBV19; J: TRBJ1-5; size: -; DNA: TGTGCCAGTAGTATTGTTTCCAGCTCCCTTAGCAATCAGCCCCAGCATTTT; CDR3: CASSIVSSSLSNQPQHF
length: 14; D: TRBD1; V: TRBV5-4; J: TRBJ2-3; size: -; DNA: TGTGCCAGCAGCTTCACAGGGGGCGCAGATACGCAGTATTTT; CDR3: CASSFTGGADTQYF
length: 12; D: TRBD1; V: TRBV10-1; J: TRBJ2-7; size: -; DNA: TGCGCCAGCGGAGACAGGGGGCAGGAGCAGTACTTC; CDR3: CASGDRGQEQYF
length: 14; D: TRBD2; V: TRBV5-6; J: TRBJ2-7; size: -; DNA: TGTGCCAGCAGCTTGGCAAGCGGGATCTACGAGCAGTACTTC; CDR3: CASSLASGIYEQYF
length: 16; D: TRBD1; V: TRBV5-1; J: TRBJ1-1; size: -; DNA: TGCGCCAGCAGCCCCTTTGAAGGGGGCATCAACACTGAAGCTTTCTTT; CDR3: CASSPFEGGINTEAFF
length: 13; D: -; V: TRBV30; J: TRBJ2-7; size: -; DNA: TGTGCCTGGAGTGTAGCCAGCCTGGGAGAGCAGTACTTC; CDR3: CAWSVASLGEQYF
length: 13; D: -; V: TRBV9; J: TRBJ1-1; size: -; DNA: TGTGCCAGCAGCGTAGATGACAGCACTGAAGCTTTCTTT; CDR3: CASSVDDSTEAFF
length: 11; D: -; V: TRBV20-1; J: TRBJ2-7; size: -; DNA: TGCAGTGCTAGTTTACCCTACGAGCAGTACTTC; CDR3: CSASLPYEQYF
length: 14; D: -; V: TRBV7-9; J: TRBJ2-7; size: once; DNA: TGTGCCAGCAGCTTAGTGGCCAGGGAGTACGAGCAGTACTTC; CDR3: CASSLVAREYEQYF
length: 15; D: TRBD1; V: TRBV4-1; J: TRBJ2-7; size: -; DNA: TGCGCCAGCAGCCAAGCAGGGGGCTTCTCCTACGAGCAGTACTTC; CDR3: CASSQAGGFSYEQYF
length: 11; D: -; V: TRBV7-9; J: TRBJ2-3; size: -; DNA: TGTGCCAGCAGCTCCGGGGACGGGCAGTATTTT; CDR3: CASSSGDGQYF
length: 15; D: -; V: TRBV4-1; J: TRBJ1-3; size: once; DNA: TGCGCCAGCAGCCAAGTGACGGGGTCTGGAAACACCATATATTTT; CDR3: CASSQVTGSGNTIYF
length: 14; D: TRBD1; V: TRBV6-5; J: TRBJ2-1; size: -; DNA: TGTGCCAGCAGTTACTCAAGACAGGGCAATGAGCAGTTCTTC; CDR3: CASSYSRQGNEQFF
length: 16; D: -; V: TRBV2; J: TRBJ1-5; size: -; DNA: TGTGCCAGCAGCTCCGGGACGGAGGCTAGCAATCAGCCCCAGCATTTT; CDR3: CASSSGTEASNQPQHF
length: 13; D: -; V: TRBV13; J: TRBJ2-7; size: -; DNA: TGTGCCAGCAGCTCACGGGGTGTTCGGGAGCAGTACTTC; CDR3: CASSSRGVREQYF
length: 13; D: -; V: TRBV5-6; J: TRBJ2-7; size: -; DNA: TGTGCCAGCAGCTTAGGAAACTCCTACGAGCAGTACTTC; CDR3: CASSLGNSYEQYF
length: 14; D: -; V: TRBV30; J: TRBJ2-7; size: -; DNA: TGTGCCTGGAAGGGGGGACCCCGTCATGGCGAGCAGTACTTC; CDR3: CAWKGGPRHGEQYF
length: 14; D: -; V: TRBV29-1; J: TRBJ2-1; size: -; DNA: TGCAGCGTTGAACCGGACTACCTCGACAATGAGCAGTTCTTC; CDR3: CSVEPDYLDNEQFF
length: 12; D: -; V: TRBV19; J: TRBJ1-1; size: once; DNA: TGTGCCAGTAGTACAGTTAACACTGAAGCTTTCTTT; CDR3: CASSTVNTEAFF
length: 13; D: -; V: TRBV6-6; J: TRBJ1-4; size: -; DNA: TGTGCCAGCAGTTACTCGGGCCAGGAAAAACTGTTTTTT; CDR3: CASSYSGQEKLFF
length: 13; D: -; V: TRBV28; J: TRBJ1-1; size: -; DNA: TGTGCCAGCAGTGAACAGGGTAAGACTGAAGCTTTCTTT; CDR3: CASSEQGKTEAFF
length: 13; D: TRBD1; V: TRBV2; J: TRBJ2-1; size: -; DNA: TGTGCCAGCAGTGTGGACAGGGGGCGCGAGCAGTTCTTC; CDR3: CASSVDRGREQFF
length: 18; D: -; V: TRBV1; J: TRBJ2-7; size: -; DNA: TGCACCAGCAGCCGCCTAGCCGAGCACTACGACAGGGGCTACGAGCAGTACTTC; CDR3: CTSSRLAEHYDRGYEQYF
length: 21; D: -; V: TRBV21-1; J: TRBJ2-1; size: -; DNA: TGTGCCAGCAGCCTTACTAAGTCGGGGACTAGCGGGAGAGGTAATTACAATGAGCAGTTCTTC; CDR3: CASSLTKSGTSGRGNYNEQFF
length: 15; D: TRBD1; V: TRBV30; J: TRBJ1-6; size: -; DNA: TGTGCCTGGAGTGGGCGGACAGGGGGCTATTCACCCCTCCACTTT; CDR3: CAWSGRTGGYSPLHF
length: 14; D: TRBD1; V: TRBV9; J: TRBJ1-2; size: -; DNA: TGTGCCAGCAGCGTACAGGGGACAGTTTATGGCTACACCTTC; CDR3: CASSVQGTVYGYTF
length: 16; D: -; V: TRBV7-6; J: TRBJ2-6; size: -; DNA: TGTGCCAGCAGCCCCACAGTTGACTCTGGGGCCAACGTCCTGACTTTC; CDR3: CASSPTVDSGANVLTF
length: 15; D: -; V: TRBV11-1; J: TRBJ2-7; size: -; DNA: TGTGCCAGCAGCTGGGGGAGTAGCGGCACCTACGAGCAGTACTTC; CDR3: CASSWGSSGTYEQYF
length: 13; D: -; V: TRBV7-9; J: TRBJ2-5; size: -; DNA: TGTGCCAGCTCGCCACGGGATCAAGAGACCCAGTACTTC; CDR3: CASSPRDQETQYF
length: 17; D: -; V: TRBV7-6; J: TRBJ1-3; size: -; DNA: TGTGCCAGCAGCCCAGACAGGTTGGAGGGCTCTGGAAACACCATATATTTT; CDR3: CASSPDRLEGSGNTIYF
length: 12; D: -; V: TRBV5-4; J: TRBJ2-7; size: -; DNA: TGTGCCAGCACAGGCCCGCGCGACGAGCAGTACTTC; CDR3: CASTGPRDEQYF
length: 15; D: -; V: TRBV5-6; J: TRBJ2-1; size: -; DNA: TGTGCCAGCAGCTTGACTGAGGGCTACTACAATGAGCAGTTCTTC; CDR3: CASSLTEGYYNEQFF
length: 13; D: -; V: TRBV7-6; J: TRBJ2-5; size: -; DNA: TGTGCCAGCAGCTTTACAGAGTCCGAGACCCAGTACTTC; CDR3: CASSFTESETQYF
length: 15; D: TRBD1; V: TRBV6-1; J: TRBJ1-3; size: -; DNA: TGTGCCAGCAGCCCCGGGACAGGGGCCGGAAACACCATATATTTT; CDR3: CASSPGTGAGNTIYF
length: 13; D: -; V: TRBV9; J: TRBJ2-7; size: -; DNA: TGTGCCAGCAGCCTAGGAGGAGGGACCGAGCAGTACTTC; CDR3: CASSLGGGTEQYF
length: 18; D: -; V: TRBV28; J: TRBJ2-3; size: once; DNA: TGTGCCAGCAGTTCCCTCCGTTACGGCGGCACAGCAGGAGATACGCAGTATTTT; CDR3: CASSSLRYGGTAGDTQYF
length: 12; D: -; V: TRBV2; J: TRBJ2-3; size: -; DNA: TGTGCCACCTGGTCCGACACAGATACGCAGTATTTT; CDR3: CATWSDTDTQYF
length: 17; D: TRBD2; V: TRBV4-2; J: TRBJ2-5; size: -; DNA: TGTGCCAGCAGCCAAGATCAAAGCGGGGCTAACCAAGAGACCCAGTACTTC; CDR3: CASSQDQSGANQETQYF
length: 14; D: -; V: TRBV5-6; J: TRBJ2-2; size: -; DNA: TGTGCCAGCAGCTTGAAGAGCTGGACCGGGGAGCTGTTTTTT; CDR3: CASSLKSWTGELFF
length: 16; D: -; V: TRBV13; J: TRBJ2-7; size: once; DNA: TGTGCCAGCAGCCCTTCGAGCGGAGAACGCTCCTACGAGCAGTACTTC; CDR3: CASSPSSGERSYEQYF
length: 15; D: -; V: TRBV28; J: TRBJ2-7; size: -; DNA: TGTGCCAGCAGTTCCCAGGGAGAACCTACCTACGAGCAGTACTTC; CDR3: CASSSQGEPTYEQYF
length: 15; D: -; V: TRBV30; J: TRBJ1-5; size: -; DNA: TGTGCCTGGGCCCTCGGGACATCGGGCGATCAGCCCCAGCATTTT; CDR3: CAWALGTSGDQPQHF
length: 13; D: -; V: TRBV2; J: TRBJ1-6; size: few; DNA: TGTGCCAGCAGTGTGGGGTTGGGGTCACCCCTCCACTTT; CDR3: CASSVGLGSPLHF
length: 15; D: -; V: TRBV9; J: TRBJ1-5; size: -; DNA: TGTGCCAGCAGCGTAGGATGGGAGGGCAACCAGCCCCAGCATTTT; CDR3: CASSVGWEGNQPQHF
length: 14; D: -; V: TRBV9; J: TRBJ2-7; size: -; DNA: TGTGCCAGCAGCTACGGACACCCTAATGACGAGCAGTACTTC; CDR3: CASSYGHPNDEQYF